Below, 15 T cell receptor beta chains from the same sample are listed, as sequenced in a study of T cells in Graves' hyperthyroidism and ophthalmopathy. RNA transcripts were the template for amplifying TCR beta CDR3 regions. The TCR CDR3 was amplified in a first-round RT-PCR using the HTBI primer set. Using its own MiXCR run on the multiplex PCR reads, TCRdb lists one record per CDR3 protein. The table shows hundreds of thousands of distinct CDR3 sequences, with approximately 15% occurring only once. The sample consisted of blood. The receptor set was obtained from a woman aged 18-29 years with Graves' hyperthyroidism.

The CDR3 nucleotides are TGTGCCAGCAGCAAAGGAGGAGATACGCAGTATTTT. Translating gives CASSKGGDTQYF. This sequence joins TRBV7-9 and TRBJ2-3, with D perhaps matching TRBD2 (5 bases). The CDR3 spans 12 residues. V was clipped by 5 bases and J by 5 bases, with 8 bases between them. The V gene's germline CDR1 is SEHNR and CDR2 FQNEAQ (reference sequence).

This chain uses TRBV20-1 with TRBJ2-4, with TRBD1 matching over 7 bases. The CDR3 covers 16 residues. Germline lookup yields CDR1 DFQATT and CDR2 SNEGSKA (reference sequence). The J segment lost 0 bases and the V segment lost 0 bases, leaving 5 bases of the junction unmatched. CDR3 protein: CSARDSQGLAKNIQYF. Written as DNA, the CDR3 is TGCAGTGCTAGAGATTCACAGGGGCTAGCCAAAAACATTCAGTACTTC.

This clonotype was observed many times. This chain joins TRBV3-1 and TRBJ2-7; 7 bases map to TRBD1. The germline CDR1 and CDR2 sequences are LGHDT and YNNKEL (reference sequence). The J segment lost 6 bases and the V segment lost 2 bases, leaving 4 bases of the junction unmatched. The CDR3 length is 13 residues. CDR3 region: CASSQTGALEQYF. The CDR3 DNA reads TGTGCCAGCAGCCAAACAGGGGCTCTCGAGCAGTACTTC.

This clonotype occurred many times. The chain uses TRBV3-1 and TRBJ2-7; no clear D gene. CDR3 length: 13 amino acids. Trimming pared 2 bases from V and 3 bases from J, leaving 8 bases between. CDR1 LGHDT and CDR2 YNNKEL come from the germline V gene (reference sequence). DNA of the CDR3: TGTGCCAGCAGCCAACGGTCGGGCTACGAGCAGTACTTC. Protein: CASSQRSGYEQYF.

Details on this clonotype: Germline is not matched at one junction end, which may reflect a read error. The rearrangement uses TRBV6-1 and TRBJ1-2; perhaps TRBD1 as D (5 bases). The CDR3 covers 13 residues. CDR1 and CDR2 (germline): MNHNS, SASEGT. The CDR3 sequence: CASSYRSNYGYTF. The CDR3 coding sequence is TGCGCCAGCAGTTACAGGTCTAACTATGGCTACACCTTC.

This clonotype was counted many times. V is TRBV11-1 and J is TRBJ2-7; 8 bases align to TRBD2. This CDR3 is built from 16 residues. Trimming took 6 bases from V and 3 from J; bases not matched to a gene: 13. Germline V CDR1 and CDR2: SGHAT, FQDESV (reference sequence). CDR3: CASRLTREAGVYEQYF. In DNA, the CDR3 is TGTGCCAGCAGACTCACGAGGGAAGCGGGGGTCTACGAGCAGTACTTC.

This chain links TRBV6-1 with TRBJ2-1; 12 bases agree with TRBD1. The CDR3 length is 18 residues. Looked up from germline, CDR1 is MNHNS and CDR2 is SASEGT. Trimming removed 6 bases from V and 2 bases from J; junction bases left unmatched: 11. CDR3 DNA sequence: TGTGCCAGCAGCTTCCGGGACAGGGGGCGTTTCACCTACAATGAGCAGTTCTTC. This sequence encodes CASSFRDRGRFTYNEQFF.

The rearrangement links TRBV19 to TRBJ2-7; D might be TRBD2 (5 bases). The CDR3 contains 12 residues. V gave up 0 bases and J gave up 6 bases, with 6 bases separating them. Germline V gene sequence: CDR1 LNHDA, CDR2 SQIVND (reference sequence). The CDR3 bases are TGTGCCAGTAGTATAGAGGGGAGCGAGCAGTACTTC. This codes for CASSIEGSEQYF.

There are many counts of this clonotype. The rearrangement uses TRBV6-1 and TRBJ1-3; unclear D gene. The CDR3 contains 16 residues. Germline assignment: CDR1 MNHNS and CDR2 SASEGT. V dropped 3 bases and J dropped 0 bases, with 12 bases sitting between them. Written as DNA, the CDR3 is TGTGCCAGCAGTGACTCGGGGATGGCCTCTGGAAACACCATATATTTT. It specifies CASSDSGMASGNTIYF.

This clonotype was seen ten or more times. CDR3 in DNA: TGTGCCAGCAGTTACTCGAGGGGAGATGACATTCAGTACTTC. Its protein is CASSYSRGDDIQYF. The V and J genes are TRBV6-6 and TRBJ2-4; D may correspond to TRBD1 or TRBD2 (5 bases each). The V end was cut by 0 bases, the J end by 8 bases, with 11 bases between. The CDR3 is 14 residues long. Germline V gene sequence: CDR1 MNHNY, CDR2 SVGAGI (reference sequence).

This chain joins TRBV7-6 and TRBJ2-7; 7 nucleotides line up with TRBD1. This CDR3 has 11 amino acids. CDR1 SGHVS and CDR2 FNYEAQ come from the germline V gene. J gave up 6 bases and V 5 bases, and 1 base lay outside the gene matches. CDR3 protein: CASSTGVEQYF. DNA for the CDR3: TGTGCCAGCAGCACAGGGGTCGAGCAGTACTTC.

The table lists this clonotype with many counts. V and J are TRBV19 and TRBJ2-7, with 14 bases lining up with TRBD2. The V segment lost 5 bases and the J segment 3 bases; nucleotides outside the gene matches: 6. From germline, CDR1 is LNHDA and CDR2 SQIVND (reference sequence). CDR3 length: 16 amino acids. The CDR3 loop is CASSETSGRDDYEQYF. CDR3 nucleotide sequence: TGTGCCAGTAGTGAGACTAGCGGGAGGGATGACTACGAGCAGTACTTC.

The rearrangement links TRBV19 to TRBJ1-1; D is ambiguous. The V and J ends lost 4 bases and 7 bases respectively, with 16 bases between them. The CDR3 has 14 residues. The germline CDR1 and CDR2 sequences are LNHDA and SQIVND (reference sequence). In nucleotides, the CDR3 is TGTGCCAGTAGTAAAGCCTACACGGCAAATGAAGCTTTCTTT. Its protein product is CASSKAYTANEAFF.

This clonotype came up a few times. The rearrangement joins TRBV6-1 to TRBJ1-6, with D perhaps matching TRBD1 (6 bases). V was shortened by 4 bases and J by 11 bases, with 12 bases between the two germline ends. Per germline, CDR1 MNHNS and CDR2 SASEGT. The CDR3 loop spans 13 amino acids. CDR3 sequence: CASSGFEGAPLHF. CDR3 nucleotide sequence: TGTGCCAGCAGTGGCTTCGAGGGGGCACCCCTCCACTTT.

This clonotype appeared many times. V is TRBV6-5 and J is TRBJ1-2; 10 positions match TRBD1. The CDR3 is 15 amino acids. Trimming removed 2 bases from V and 4 bases from J; junction bases left unmatched: 4. Germline assignment: CDR1 MNHEY and CDR2 SVGAGI. CDR3 DNA sequence: TGTGCCAGCAGTTACCCCGGACAGGGGGTCTATGGCTACACCTTC. Amino acid sequence: CASSYPGQGVYGYTF.